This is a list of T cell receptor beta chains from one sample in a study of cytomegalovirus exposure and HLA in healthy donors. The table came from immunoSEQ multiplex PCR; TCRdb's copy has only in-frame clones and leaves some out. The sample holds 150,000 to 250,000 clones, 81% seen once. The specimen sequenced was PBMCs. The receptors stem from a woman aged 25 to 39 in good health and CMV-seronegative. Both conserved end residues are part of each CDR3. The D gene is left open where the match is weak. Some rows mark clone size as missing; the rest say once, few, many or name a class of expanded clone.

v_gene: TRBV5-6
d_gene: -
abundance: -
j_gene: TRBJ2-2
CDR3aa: CASSLAATGELFF
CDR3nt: TGTGCCAGCAGCTTGGCCGCGACCGGGGAGCTGTTTTTT

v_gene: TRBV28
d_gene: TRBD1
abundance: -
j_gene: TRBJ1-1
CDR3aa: CASRLPKDRGRAFF
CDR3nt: TGTGCCAGCAGGCTACCTAAGGACAGGGGACGAGCTTTCTTT

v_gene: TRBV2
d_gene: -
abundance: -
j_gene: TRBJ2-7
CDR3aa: CASRSGRGFYEQYF
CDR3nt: TGTGCCAGCAGATCAGGCAGGGGCTTCTACGAGCAGTACTTC

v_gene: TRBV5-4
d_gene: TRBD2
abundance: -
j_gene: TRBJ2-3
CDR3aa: CASSPSGRGPDTQYF
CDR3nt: TGTGCCAGCAGCCCAAGCGGGAGGGGACCAGATACGCAGTATTTT

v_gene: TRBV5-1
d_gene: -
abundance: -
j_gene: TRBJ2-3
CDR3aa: CASSLASETDTQYF
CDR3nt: TGCGCCAGCAGCTTAGCTAGCGAAACAGATACGCAGTATTTT

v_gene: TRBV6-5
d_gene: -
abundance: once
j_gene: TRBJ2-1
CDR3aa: CASSYSRLGSEQFF
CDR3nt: TGTGCCAGCAGTTATTCGCGACTAGGTAGTGAGCAGTTCTTC

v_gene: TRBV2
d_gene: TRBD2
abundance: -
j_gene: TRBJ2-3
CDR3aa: CASSEDLAGEVVDTQYF
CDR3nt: TGTGCCAGCAGTGAAGATCTAGCGGGAGAGGTTGTAGATACGCAGTATTTT

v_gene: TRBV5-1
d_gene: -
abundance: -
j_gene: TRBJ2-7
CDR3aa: CASSLRISYEQYF
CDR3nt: TGCGCCAGCAGCCTGAGAATCTCCTACGAGCAGTACTTC

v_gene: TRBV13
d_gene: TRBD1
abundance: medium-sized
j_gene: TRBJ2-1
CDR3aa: CASSSTPGTGEYNEQFF
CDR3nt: TGTGCCAGCAGCTCGACGCCCGGGACAGGGGAGTACAATGAGCAGTTCTTC

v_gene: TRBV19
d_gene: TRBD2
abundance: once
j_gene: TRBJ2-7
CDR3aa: CASSIGRGAFESGNEQYF
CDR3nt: TGTGCCAGTAGTATAGGCCGGGGTGCCTTCGAGAGCGGGAACGAGCAGTACTTC

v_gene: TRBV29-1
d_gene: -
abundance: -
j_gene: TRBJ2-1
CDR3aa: CSGSDSSYNEQFF
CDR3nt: TGCAGCGGGTCGGACTCCTCCTACAATGAGCAGTTCTTC

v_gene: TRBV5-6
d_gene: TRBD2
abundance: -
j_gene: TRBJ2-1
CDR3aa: CASSPIAGGSYNEQFF
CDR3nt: TGTGCCAGCAGCCCCATAGCGGGAGGATCCTACAATGAGCAGTTCTTC

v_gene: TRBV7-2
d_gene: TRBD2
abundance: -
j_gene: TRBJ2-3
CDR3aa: CASSLVGGGTDTQYF
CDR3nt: TGTGCCAGCAGCTTAGTCGGGGGGGGCACAGATACGCAGTATTTT

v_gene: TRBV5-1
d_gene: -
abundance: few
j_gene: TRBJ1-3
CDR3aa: CASSLSGALSGNTIYF
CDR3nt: TGCGCCAGCAGCTTATCAGGGGCTCTCTCTGGAAACACCATATATTTT

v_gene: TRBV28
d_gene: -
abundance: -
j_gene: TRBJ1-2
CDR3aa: CASSLLSTPNYGYTF
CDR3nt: TGTGCCAGCAGTTTATTATCGACACCGAACTATGGCTACACCTTC

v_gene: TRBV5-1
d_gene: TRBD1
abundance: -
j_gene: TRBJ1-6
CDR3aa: CASSLEGGRNSPLHF
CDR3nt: TGCGCCAGCAGCTTGGAAGGGGGCAGGAATTCACCCCTCCACTTT

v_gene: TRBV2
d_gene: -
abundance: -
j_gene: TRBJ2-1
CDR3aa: CASSGLSSYNEQFF
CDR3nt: TGTGCCAGCAGTGGACTTTCCTCCTACAATGAGCAGTTCTTC

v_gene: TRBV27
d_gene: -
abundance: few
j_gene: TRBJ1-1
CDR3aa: CASNDIHGNTEAFF
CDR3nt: TGTGCCAGCAACGACATTCATGGGAACACTGAAGCTTTCTTT

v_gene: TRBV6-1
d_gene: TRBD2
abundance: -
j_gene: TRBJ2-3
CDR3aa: CASSGPYGTSRTDTQYF
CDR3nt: TGTGCCAGCAGTGGGCCTTATGGGACTAGCAGAACAGATACGCAGTATTTT

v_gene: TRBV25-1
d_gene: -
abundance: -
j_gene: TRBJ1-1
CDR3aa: CASSDRGGLVVAFF
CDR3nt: TGTGCCAGCAGTGACCGGGGTGGGTTGGTAGTGGCTTTCTTT